Sequencing of this TCR beta chain was carried out in a study of cytomegalovirus exposure and HLA in healthy donors. Looking at the study overall: Findings of an earlier analysis included around 100 million unique TCR beta sequences from 200 million or so T cells. Overall study findings and caveats: Rates of TCR association differed by HLA locus in a later analysis, with DRB1 highest and HLA-C lowest.

This PCR relied on a set of 60 Vbeta primers and 13 Jbeta primers. Profiling relied on immunoSEQ multiplex PCR, and the TCRdb table lists in-frame clones only, not all of them. The data hold tens of thousands of clones, with around 80% observed a single time. The CDR3 has 14 amino acids. Germline CDR1 SEHNR, CDR2 FQNEAQ (reference sequence). Comment on this clone: Its antigen is undetermined. A junction end diverges from the germline sequence, so it may reflect a read error.

This sequence was found in a man aged 45-65 years in good health and CMV-seropositive. This chain connects TRBV7-9 to TRBJ1-5; D gene unclear. The specimen was PBMCs. The DNA for the CDR3 is TGTTCCAGCAGCTTAGAGGGAGGCGGTCAGCCCCAGCATTTT. Translated, it gives CSSSLEGGGQPQHF.